This T cell receptor beta chain was profiled in a study of T cells after yellow fever vaccination. Findings and limits, study-wide: CD4 and CD8 compartments shared a small share of clonotypes, likely from convergent recombination.

The CDR3 runs to 16 residues. V lost 2 bases to trimming and J lost 9 bases, with 23 bases between them. Germline values: CDR1 MNHNS, CDR2 SASEGT. Making TCR cDNA involved 5'RACE template switching, which added UMIs and a universal primer site. A single record per CDR3 protein comes from TCRdb applying MiXCR to the 5' RACE reads. The sample holds 300,000 or so distinct CDR3 sequences, over 10% seen once. Points on this clonotype: What it recognizes is unknown.

The sample in question was CD4+ T cells sorted from PBMCs, obtained 45 days after the yellow fever booster vaccination. The gene calls are TRBV6-1 and TRBJ2-7, with D tentatively TRBD1 (6 bases). The sequence came from a young man who received the YFV17D yellow fever vaccine. The CDR3 sequence is CASSEYVVRGRGRQYF. In nucleotides, the CDR3 is TGTGCCAGCAGTGAATACGTGGTCAGGGGCCGGGGAAGGCAGTACTTC.